This TCR beta chain was sequenced in a study of cytomegalovirus exposure and HLA in healthy donors. Study-wide results and caveats: Across all donors, roughly uniform sequencing depth was an assumption of the presence/absence analyses. The HLA-A and HLA-B alleles of most subjects were reportedly predicted accurately from TCR beta sequences. Sequencing probably produced one cluster of sequence variants that were highly shared. TCR beta V- and J-gene trimming, according to a later analysis, was linked to a missense DCLRE1C variant.

PCR employed 60 Vbeta and 13 Jbeta primers. Sequencing used immunoSEQ multiplex PCR; TCRdb keeps in-frame clones, though not all of them. The top ten hold about 4.2% of the sample, which has over 20,000 clones, about 70% seen once. Comment on this clone: Antigen: not known.

Germline CDR1 SGHNT, CDR2 YYREEE (reference sequence). V gave up 0 bases and J gave up 0 bases, with 14 bases separating them. The CDR3 has 17 amino acids. The genes are TRBV5-4 and TRBJ2-3, with D possibly matching TRBD2 (5 bases). The source of this sequence is a woman in her fifties or sixties in good health and CMV-seronegative. The sample taken for sequencing was PBMCs. The CDR3 nucleotides read TGTGCCAGCAGCTTGGTGGGAAGGGAGACTAGCACAGATACGCAGTATTTT. Translating gives CASSLVGRETSTDTQYF.